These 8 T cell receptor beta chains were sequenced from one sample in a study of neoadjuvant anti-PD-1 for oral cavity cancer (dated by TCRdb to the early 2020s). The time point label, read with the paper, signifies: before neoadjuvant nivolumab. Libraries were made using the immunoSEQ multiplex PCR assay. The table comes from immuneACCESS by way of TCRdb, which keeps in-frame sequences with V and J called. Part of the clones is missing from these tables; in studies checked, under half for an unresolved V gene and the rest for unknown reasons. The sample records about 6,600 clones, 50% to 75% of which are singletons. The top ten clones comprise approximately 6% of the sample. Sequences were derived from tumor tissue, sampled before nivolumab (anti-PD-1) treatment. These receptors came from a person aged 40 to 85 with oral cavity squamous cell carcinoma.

The CDR3 sequence: CASSYLGRQDTQYF. In nucleotides, the CDR3 is TGTGCCAGCAGTTACTTAGGAAGGCAAGATACGCAGTATTTT. J is TRBJ2-3 and V is TRBV6-6; unclear D gene. Germline CDR1 reads MNHNY; CDR2 reads SVGAGI (reference sequence). Trimming removed 1 base from V and 5 bases from J, with 10 bases in between. The CDR3 contains 14 residues.

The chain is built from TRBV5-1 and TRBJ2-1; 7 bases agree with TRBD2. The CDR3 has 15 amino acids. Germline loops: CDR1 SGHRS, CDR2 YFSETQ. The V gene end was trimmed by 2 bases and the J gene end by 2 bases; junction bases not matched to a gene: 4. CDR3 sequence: CASSFRGEPYNEQFF. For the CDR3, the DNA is TGCGCCAGCAGCTTCCGGGGGGAACCCTACAATGAGCAGTTCTTC.

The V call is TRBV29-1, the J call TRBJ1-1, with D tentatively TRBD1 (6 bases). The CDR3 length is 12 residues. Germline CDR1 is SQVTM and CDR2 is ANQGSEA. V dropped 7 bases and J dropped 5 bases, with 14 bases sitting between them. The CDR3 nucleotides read TGCAGCGGTGGACAGAGGGGAACTGAAGCTTTCTTT. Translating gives CSGGQRGTEAFF.

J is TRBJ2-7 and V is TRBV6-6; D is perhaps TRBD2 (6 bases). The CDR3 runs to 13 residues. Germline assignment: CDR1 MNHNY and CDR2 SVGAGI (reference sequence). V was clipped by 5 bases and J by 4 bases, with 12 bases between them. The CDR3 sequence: CASSQGEVYEQYF. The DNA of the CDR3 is TGTGCCAGCAGTCAAGGGGAGGTTTACGAGCAGTACTTC.

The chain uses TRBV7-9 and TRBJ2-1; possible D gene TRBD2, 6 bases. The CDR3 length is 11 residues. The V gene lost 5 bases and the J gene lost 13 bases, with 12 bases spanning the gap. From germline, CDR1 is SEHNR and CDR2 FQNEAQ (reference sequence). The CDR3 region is CASSLVAEQFF. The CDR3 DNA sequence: TGTGCCAGCAGCCTCGTAGCGGAACAGTTCTTC.

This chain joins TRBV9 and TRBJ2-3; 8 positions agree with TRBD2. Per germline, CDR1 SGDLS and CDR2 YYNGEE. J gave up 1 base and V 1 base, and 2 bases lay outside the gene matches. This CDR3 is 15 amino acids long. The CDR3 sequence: CASSVMTSGTDTQYF. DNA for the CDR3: TGTGCCAGCAGCGTAATGACTAGCGGCACAGATACGCAGTATTTT.

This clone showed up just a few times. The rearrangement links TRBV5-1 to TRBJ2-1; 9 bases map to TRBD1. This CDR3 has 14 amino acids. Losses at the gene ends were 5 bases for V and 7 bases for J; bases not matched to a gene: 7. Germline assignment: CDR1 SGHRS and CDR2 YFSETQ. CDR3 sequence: CASRRDRAKNEQFF. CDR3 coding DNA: TGCGCCAGCAGAAGGGACAGGGCCAAGAATGAGCAGTTCTTC. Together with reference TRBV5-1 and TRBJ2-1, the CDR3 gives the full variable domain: KAGVTQTPRYLIKTRGQQVTLSCSPISGHRSVSWYQQTPGQGLQFLFEYFSETQRNKGNFPGRFSGRQFSNSRSEMNVSTLELGDSALYLCASRRDRAKNEQFFGPGTRLTVL.

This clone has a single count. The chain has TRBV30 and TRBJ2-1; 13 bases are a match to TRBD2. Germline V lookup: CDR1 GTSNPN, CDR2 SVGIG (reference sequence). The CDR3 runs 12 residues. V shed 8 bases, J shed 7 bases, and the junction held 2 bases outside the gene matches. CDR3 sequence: CARTSGRNEQFF. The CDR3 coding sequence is TGTGCCCGGACTAGCGGGAGAAATGAGCAGTTCTTC.